Presented here are 7 T cell receptor beta chains from one specimen sequenced in a study of PD-L1 blockade in urothelial cancer. The repertoire was sequenced with immunoSEQ multiplex PCR; TCRdb's copy has only in-frame clones and lacks some. Counted here are 35,000 to 40,000 clones, 65% to 90% occurring once; the ten biggest clones make up 24%. Sample time point: peripheral blood 6 weeks after treatment start. The sequencing used PBMCs, collected around atezolizumab (anti-PD-L1) treatment. These receptors came from a man in his fifties or sixties with urothelial cancer.

The chain combines TRBV9 with TRBJ2-4; 7 bases align to TRBD1. CDR1 is SGDLS, CDR2 YYNGEE, per germline. V trimming: 4 bases; J trimming: 6 bases; junction bases outside the gene matches: 7. The CDR3 totals 14 residues. CDR3 nucleotides: TGTGCCAGCAGCCCTCGGGACAGCCTAAACATTCAGTACTTC. Its translation is CASSPRDSLNIQYF.

This chain links TRBV18 with TRBJ1-1, with D maybe TRBD1 (5 bases). Between the trimmed V and J ends, which lost 0 bases and 5 bases, there was a span of 16 bases. The CDR3 is 16 residues long. The germline CDR1 and CDR2 sequences are KGHSH and LQKENI. The CDR3 nucleotides read TGTGCCAGCTCACCACCGATTGGGGCCAGAGGTACTGAAGCTTTCTTT. Amino acid sequence: CASSPPIGARGTEAFF.

This clone appeared once. The chain joins TRBV5-1 to TRBJ1-1; D unclear. Germline-derived CDR1 and CDR2 are SGHRS and YFSETQ. This CDR3 comprises 13 residues. The V and J ends lost 0 bases and 2 bases respectively, with 5 bases between them. The CDR3 sequence: CASSLAYNTEAFF. In DNA form, the CDR3 reads TGCGCCAGCAGCTTGGCCTATAACACTGAAGCTTTCTTT.

This rearrangement joins TRBV7-2 to TRBJ2-1; no definite D call. The germline gives CDR1 SGHTA, CDR2 FQGNSA. V lost 5 bases to trimming and J lost 8 bases, with 10 bases between them. The CDR3 runs to 12 residues. DNA of the CDR3: TGTGCCAGCAGCCGTCGACGGGATGAGCAGTTCTTC. Translating gives CASSRRRDEQFF. The full variable domain, completed using reference TRBV7-2 and TRBJ2-1, is GAGVSQSPSNKVTEKGKDVELRCDPISGHTALYWYRQSLGQGLEFLIYFQGNSAPDKSGLPSDRFSAERTGGSVSTLTIQRTQQEDSAVYLCASSRRRDEQFFGPGTRLTVL.

The chain joins TRBV7-9 to TRBJ1-1, with a weak D call TRBD1 (5 bases). The germline V gene has CDR1 SEHNR and CDR2 FQNEAQ (reference sequence). Trimming shortened V by 1 base and J by 2 bases, and 11 bases separated the two germline ends. CDR3 length equals 15 residues. This CDR3 reads CASSLDGGGNTEAFF. The CDR3 nucleotides are TGTGCCAGCAGCTTAGACGGGGGGGGAAACACTGAAGCTTTCTTT. Complete variable domain (other parts from reference TRBV7-9 and TRBJ1-1): DTGVSQNPRHKITKRGQNVTFRCDPISEHNRLYWYRQTLGQGPEFLTYFQNEAQLEKSRLLSDRFSAERPKGSFSTLEIQRTEQGDSAMYLCASSLDGGGNTEAFFGQGTRLTVV.

The genes are TRBV27 and TRBJ2-3, with a tentative D call TRBD2 (6 bases). CDR3 length equals 13 residues. Between the trimmed V and J ends, which lost 5 bases and 8 bases, there was a span of 14 bases. The germline V gene encodes CDR1 MNHEY and CDR2 SMNVEV (reference sequence). The CDR3 reads CASSPPGAPTQYF. The CDR3 DNA reads TGTGCCAGCAGTCCCCCGGGAGCCCCTACGCAGTATTTT.

This chain links TRBV2 with TRBJ1-6; possibly TRBD1 for D (6 bases). The V and J ends lost 5 bases and 7 bases respectively, with 15 bases between them. CDR3 size: 15 residues. Germline loops: CDR1 SNHLY, CDR2 FYNNEI. The CDR3 nucleotides are TGTGCCAGCAGTCGTACAGGGAATCCCAATTCACCCCTCCACTTT. As protein: CASSRTGNPNSPLHF.